The text below deals with one T cell receptor (beta chain). Its target is not known. This table comes from immunoSEQ multiplex PCR, and its TCRdb copy is limited to in-frame clones, with some not included. The table includes 130,000 to 150,000 clones, 80% to 90% detected once. This sample is drawn from a study of T cell responses to AZD1222 COVID-19 vaccine. This CDR3 has 13 residues. The V gene lost 5 bases and the J gene lost 1 base, with 8 bases spanning the gap. Germline CDR1 SGHTA, CDR2 FQGTGA. Study-level results: Baseline serology detected seropositivity in only six AZD1222 recipients. With dominance at 160-218 and 743-854, vaccine-associated CD4 TCRs spanned spike. With two AZD1222 doses given, Spike-specific TCR breadth and depth both rose.

V and J are TRBV7-3 and TRBJ1-1; D is unresolved. The sequence derives from an adult in good health. The input for sequencing was peripheral blood, taken on day 0 of AZD1222 vaccination. CDR3 in DNA: TGTGCCAGCAGCCGGACGAGGAACACTGAAGCTTTCTTT. Translation gives CASSRTRNTEAFF.